These T cell receptor beta chains were read from a single sample in a study of a mutant IDH1 vaccine in newly diagnosed glioma. Some clones are missing from TCRdb's copy, which holds only in-frame ones; the method was immunoSEQ multiplex PCR. The profile shows just under 95,000 clones, roughly 85% of them singletons. Sequencing used PBMCs, obtained from a glioma patient treated with radiotherapy, temozolomide or both. Receptor source: a woman aged 50 to 65 with glioma. The CDR3 runs from the conserved cysteine through the conserved F or W. The D gene is left open where the match is weak. Rows give clone size only sometimes, using once, few, many, or a class for an expanded clone.

D: .
J: TRBJ2-7
size: .
V: TRBV7-6
CDR3: CASSLEGGSSYEQYF
DNA: TGTGCCAGCAGCTTAGAGGGGGGAAGCTCCTACGAGCAGTACTTC

D: TRBD1
J: TRBJ2-7
size: .
V: TRBV10-3
CDR3: CAISESGQGTPYEQYF
DNA: TGTGCCATCAGTGAGTCGGGACAGGGGACCCCTTACGAGCAGTACTTC

D: .
J: TRBJ1-2
size: .
V: TRBV15
CDR3: CATSRFDRGYTF
DNA: TGTGCCACCAGCAGATTCGATCGGGGCTACACCTTC

D: .
J: TRBJ2-7
size: .
V: TRBV18
CDR3: CASSPWSGGPSHEQYF
DNA: TGTGCCAGCTCACCTTGGAGTGGTGGACCTTCCCACGAGCAGTACTTC

D: TRBD1
J: TRBJ2-5
size: .
V: TRBV2
CDR3: CASRGTGGPQETQYF
DNA: TGTGCCAGCAGGGGAACAGGGGGTCCCCAAGAGACCCAGTACTTC

D: TRBD1
J: TRBJ1-2
size: few
V: TRBV6-6
CDR3: CASSYGAGGSLGGYTF
DNA: TGTGCCAGCAGTTACGGGGCAGGGGGCTCCCTTGGAGGCTACACCTTC

D: .
J: TRBJ1-5
size: .
V: TRBV15
CDR3: CATSRDPQQPQHF
DNA: TGTGCCACCAGCAGAGATCCTCAGCAGCCCCAGCATTTT

D: TRBD1
J: TRBJ1-3
size: .
V: TRBV9
CDR3: CASTRDRAWGNTIYF
DNA: TGTGCCAGCACCCGAGACAGGGCCTGGGGAAACACCATATATTTT

D: .
J: TRBJ2-7
size: .
V: TRBV5-1
CDR3: CASSLQGPYEQYF
DNA: TGCGCCAGCAGCTTGCAGGGGCCCTACGAGCAGTACTTC

D: .
J: TRBJ2-3
size: .
V: TRBV2
CDR3: CASSAGPGAVDTQYF
DNA: TGTGCCAGCAGCGCCGGGCCTGGGGCGGTGGATACGCAGTATTTT

D: .
J: TRBJ1-1
size: .
V: TRBV20-1
CDR3: CSALQGAEAFF
DNA: TGCAGTGCTCTACAAGGCGCTGAAGCTTTCTTT

D: .
J: TRBJ1-1
size: few
V: TRBV30
CDR3: CASTTYGTEAFF
DNA: TGTGCCTCTACCACCTACGGCACTGAAGCTTTCTTT

D: TRBD1
J: TRBJ2-5
size: .
V: TRBV6-5
CDR3: CASSLDRAGGETQYF
DNA: TGTGCCAGCAGTTTGGACAGGGCTGGGGGAGAGACCCAGTACTTC

D: .
J: TRBJ2-5
size: .
V: TRBV29-1
CDR3: CSVRTRGWEETQYF
DNA: TGCAGCGTTCGAACAAGAGGGTGGGAAGAGACCCAGTACTTC

D: TRBD1
J: TRBJ1-1
size: .
V: TRBV18
CDR3: CASSPGQGGEAFF
DNA: TGTGCCAGCTCGCCCGGACAGGGCGGCGAAGCTTTCTTT

D: .
J: TRBJ1-3
size: once
V: TRBV5-6
CDR3: CASSWGVGNTIYF
DNA: TGTGCCAGCAGCTGGGGGGTTGGAAACACCATATATTTT

D: TRBD1
J: TRBJ1-1
size: .
V: TRBV28
CDR3: CAGGGTGNGERAFF
DNA: TGTGCCGGAGGGGGGACAGGGAATGGGGAAAGAGCTTTCTTT

D: TRBD2
J: TRBJ2-5
size: .
V: TRBV5-1
CDR3: CASSPLVSGGARETQYF
DNA: TGCGCCAGCAGCCCGCTGGTAAGCGGGGGGGCCAGGGAGACCCAGTACTTC

D: TRBD1
J: TRBJ2-7
size: .
V: TRBV11-3
CDR3: CASRSTGGINEQYF
DNA: TGTGCCAGCAGATCGACAGGGGGCATAAACGAGCAGTACTTC

D: TRBD1
J: TRBJ1-2
size: .
V: TRBV11-3
CDR3: CASSSGGQGEHYGYTF
DNA: TGTGCCAGCAGTTCGGGAGGACAGGGGGAACACTATGGCTACACCTTC

D: TRBD1
J: TRBJ1-4
size: .
V: TRBV7-9
CDR3: CASSFQTGTGLRLFF
DNA: TGTGCCAGCAGCTTTCAGACCGGGACAGGGCTGAGGCTGTTTTTT

D: TRBD1
J: TRBJ1-4
size: .
V: TRBV2
CDR3: CASGGQGNEKLFF
DNA: TGTGCCAGCGGGGGACAGGGGAATGAAAAACTGTTTTTT

D: .
J: TRBJ1-1
size: .
V: TRBV9
CDR3: CASLSGKGVWGGGTEAFF
DNA: TGTGCCAGCCTCTCTGGTAAAGGGGTTTGGGGAGGGGGAACTGAAGCTTTCTTT

D: .
J: TRBJ2-3
size: .
V: TRBV29-1
CDR3: CSVDSRSSTDTQYF
DNA: TGCAGCGTTGATTCGCGGTCTAGCACAGATACGCAGTATTTT

D: .
J: TRBJ1-4
size: .
V: TRBV5-4
CDR3: CASSLAVNEKLFF
DNA: TGTGCCAGCAGCTTGGCTGTTAATGAAAAACTGTTTTTT

D: .
J: TRBJ2-1
size: .
V: TRBV7-8
CDR3: CASSLGGGNEQFF
DNA: TGTGCCAGCAGCTTAGGTGGGGGCAATGAGCAGTTCTTC

D: TRBD1
J: TRBJ2-7
size: once
V: TRBV9
CDR3: CASSVRTGGAYEQYF
DNA: TGTGCCAGCAGCGTAAGGACAGGGGGCGCCTACGAGCAGTACTTC

D: TRBD2
J: TRBJ2-7
size: .
V: TRBV2
CDR3: CASSWGTSGAYEQYF
DNA: TGTGCCAGCAGCTGGGGGACTAGCGGGGCCTACGAGCAGTACTTC

D: .
J: TRBJ2-1
size: .
V: TRBV7-2
CDR3: CASSPPNLGEQFF
DNA: TGTGCCAGCAGCCCCCCCAATTTAGGTGAGCAGTTCTTC

D: TRBD2
J: TRBJ2-1
size: .
V: TRBV19
CDR3: CASSPERGVYNEQFF
DNA: TGTGCCAGTAGTCCAGAGCGGGGGGTATACAATGAGCAGTTCTTC

D: TRBD1
J: TRBJ1-1
size: few
V: TRBV19
CDR3: CATKTGRTEAFF
DNA: TGTGCCACCAAGACAGGGCGGACTGAAGCTTTCTTT

D: .
J: TRBJ1-5
size: few
V: TRBV7-2
CDR3: CASSTQRNQPQHF
DNA: TGTGCCAGCAGCACGCAACGCAATCAGCCCCAGCATTTT

D: .
J: TRBJ2-2
size: .
V: TRBV29-1
CDR3: CSVARTGNTGELFF
DNA: TGCAGCGTTGCGCGGACGGGCAACACCGGGGAGCTGTTTTTT

D: .
J: TRBJ2-5
size: .
V: TRBV30
CDR3: CAWSVQGGGQTQYF
DNA: TGTGCCTGGAGTGTACAAGGCGGCGGGCAGACCCAGTACTTC

D: TRBD1
J: TRBJ1-2
size: .
V: TRBV7-2
CDR3: CASSSRVAGGGDGYTF
DNA: TGTGCCAGCAGCTCCCGGGTGGCAGGGGGGGGAGATGGCTACACCTTC